The entry that follows covers one T cell receptor beta chain sequence. The antigen remains undetermined. Among the 110 or so subjects of the validation cohort, separate from the roughly 670-subject first cohort, were the donors. The sample originates from a study of cytomegalovirus exposure and HLA in healthy donors. Germline CDR1 and CDR2: WSHSY and SAAADI. This CDR3 region has 17 residues. V was clipped by 1 base and J by 7 bases; unmatched bases: 15. Points from the study as a whole: Researchers catalogued roughly 150 TCR beta chains as cytomegalovirus-associated.

Sequencing used immunoSEQ multiplex PCR; TCRdb keeps in-frame clones, though not all of them. Here the sample spans 300,000 to 400,000 clones, 75% to 90% being singletons. The source of this sequence is a woman between 18 and 29 years old in good health and CMV-seronegative. The source material was PBMCs. V gene TRBV10-2 combines with J gene TRBJ2-5, with 7 bases aligning to TRBD1. The DNA of the CDR3 is TGCGCCAGCAGTGAGTGGACCGGGACAGAGGTAATAGCGACCCAGTACTTC. Amino acid sequence: CASSEWTGTEVIATQYF.